This T cell receptor beta chain was documented in a study of Graves' ophthalmopathy and Graves' hyperthyroidism. Beta-chain TCR CDR3 regions were amplified from RNA transcripts. The workflow started with a first-round RT-PCR run with HTBI primers and then moved on to a second-round multiplex PCR. TCRdb redid the calling of the multiplex PCR reads with MiXCR, one entry per CDR3 protein. The sample includes under 800,000 distinct CDR3 sequences, 22% of them seen just once. Per the germline V gene, CDR1 is DFQATT and CDR2 is SNEGSKA (reference sequence). V was cut by 3 bases and J by 3 bases, with 12 bases left in between. This CDR3 region has 13 residues. This clonotype was counted ten times or more.

The receptor was isolated from a woman in her late teens or twenties with stable Graves' hyperthyroidism. Some clones in this sample may be carry-over from other donors' samples. This chain joins TRBV20-1 and TRBJ2-7; D uncertain. Sequenced: peripheral blood. This CDR3 is CSASRQAGYEQYF. In nucleotides, the CDR3 is TGCAGTGCTAGTCGTCAGGCTGGCTACGAGCAGTACTTC.